This entry lists 21 T cell receptor beta chains sequenced from one sample in a study of CD8 T cells in Susac syndrome. RNA, at about 0.5 to 1 ug, was reverse transcribed with random hexamers. TCRdb called the immunoSEQ multiplex PCR reads again in MiXCR, with one record for every CDR3 protein. This table holds 84,000 or so distinct CDR3 sequences, 94% found once. The sample consisted of CD8+ T cells from PBMCs. These receptors were collected from a human donor with Susac syndrome.

The CDR3 reads CASSQTKLEQYF. CDR3 bases: TGTGCCAGCAGCCAAACCAAGCTGGAGCAGTACTTC. The V call is TRBV3-1, the J call TRBJ2-7; D gene unclear. Germline V CDR1 and CDR2: LGHDT, YNNKEL (reference sequence). Trimming shortened V by 2 bases and J by 7 bases, and 9 bases separated the two germline ends. The CDR3 length is 12 residues.

The chain joins TRBV24-1 to TRBJ2-3; D gene unclear. The germline CDR1 and CDR2 sequences are KGHDR and SFDVKD. The CDR3 totals 13 residues. V lost 5 bases to trimming and J lost 3 bases, with 8 bases between them. CDR3 sequence (DNA): TGTGCCACCAGTGTTGCTGGAACAGATACGCAGTATTTT. The encoded protein is CATSVAGTDTQYF.

This chain connects TRBV12-3 or TRBV12-4 to TRBJ1-2, with D tentatively TRBD1 (5 bases). V gave up 8 bases and J gave up 10 bases, with 11 bases separating them. The CDR3 contains 10 residues. As DNA, the CDR3 is TGTGCCAGCCCATTGGGGGTCTACACCTTC. It specifies CASPLGVYTF.

The chain uses TRBV27 and TRBJ2-5; TRBD1 aligns across 11 bases. The J call may be mistaken, given a closer DNA end match to TRBJ2-7. Germline V CDR1 and CDR2: MNHEY, SMNVEV (reference sequence). This CDR3 is built from 15 residues. The CDR3 loop is CASSFVGQGADEQYF. As DNA, the CDR3 is TGTGCCAGCAGTTTTGTCGGACAGGGGGCAGACGAGCAGTACTTC.

The rearrangement uses TRBV25-1 and TRBJ2-5, with a weak D call TRBD1 (6 bases). V lost 2 bases and J lost 2, with 12 bases in between. There are 15 residues in the CDR3. CDR1 MGHDK and CDR2 SYGVNS come from the germline V gene. The CDR3 nucleotides read TGTGCCAGCAGTGAACGTACAGGGCTGCAAGAGACCCAGTACTTC. Amino acids: CASSERTGLQETQYF.

V and J are TRBV20-1 and TRBJ2-5; TRBD2 agrees at 9 bases. This CDR3 has 18 residues. Germline-derived CDR1 and CDR2 are DFQATT and SNEGSKA (reference sequence). With 0 bases clipped from V and 4 bases from J, the junction kept 15 bases outside the gene matches. The CDR3 nucleotides read TGCAGTGCTAGAGAATCAGTAGCGGGAGTTCAGGGTTTAGAGACCCAGTACTTC. It translates to CSARESVAGVQGLETQYF.

This clonotype was observed once. The chain links TRBV20-1 to TRBJ2-1; 7 positions agree with TRBD1. CDR1 is DFQATT, CDR2 SNEGSKA, per germline (reference sequence). V gave up 3 bases and J gave up 1 base; unmatched junction bases: 6. The length of the CDR3 is 15 residues. CDR3 nucleotides: TGCAGTGCTAGCGAACAGGGGCAATCCTACAATGAGCAGTTCTTC. Its translation is CSASEQGQSYNEQFF.

This chain uses TRBV7-2 with TRBJ2-3; D remains unclear. The CDR3 has 14 amino acids. Germline CDR1 and CDR2: SGHTA and FQGNSA. Trimming stripped 1 base from V and 2 bases from J, with 7 bases between. CDR3 amino acids: CASSLVGSTDTQYF. CDR3 in DNA: TGTGCCAGCAGCTTAGTCGGGTCCACAGATACGCAGTATTTT.

The chain links TRBV7-9 to TRBJ2-5; D remains ambiguous. CDR1 is SEHNR, CDR2 FQNEAQ, per germline (reference sequence). Trimming removed 0 bases from V and 0 bases from J, with 11 bases in between. This CDR3 spans 16 amino acids. CDR3 DNA sequence: TGTGCCAGCAGCTTAGCGTTGCGGCAAAACCAAGAGACCCAGTACTTC. It yields the protein CASSLALRQNQETQYF.

This chain links TRBV5-1 with TRBJ2-7; D unclear. CDR3 length equals 16 residues. The V end was cut by 2 bases, the J end by 0 bases, with 15 bases between. CDR1 and CDR2 (germline): SGHRS, YFSETQ. The chain's CDR3 is CASSFNRMTPSYEQYF. As DNA, the CDR3 is TGCGCCAGCAGCTTCAACCGCATGACACCCTCCTACGAGCAGTACTTC.

With regard to this clonotype: The CDR3 carries no conserved terminal phenylalanine or tryptophan, so it likely arises from a read error. The V gene is TRBV30, the J gene TRBJ2-1; D is perhaps TRBD2 (6 bases). The germline CDR1 and CDR2 sequences are GTSNPN and SVGIG (reference sequence). The CDR3 runs to 12 residues. The V and J ends lost 5 bases and 1 base respectively, with 6 bases between them. CDR3 residues: CAWGGSYNEQFL. As DNA, the CDR3 is TGTGCCTGGGGGGGGTCCTACAATGAGCAGTTCCTC.

The chain uses TRBV30 and TRBJ2-7, with D perhaps TRBD2 (5 bases). Per the germline V gene, CDR1 is GTSNPN and CDR2 is SVGIG (reference sequence). The CDR3 length is 13 residues. With 0 bases removed from V and 2 bases from J, the gap between germline ends came to 8 bases. DNA of the CDR3: TGTGCCTGGAGTGTTAGCGCACCCTACGAGCAGTACTTC. Its translation: CAWSVSAPYEQYF.

The J gene is TRBJ1-2, the V gene TRBV6-5, with a tentative D call TRBD1 (5 bases). CDR1 and CDR2 (germline): MNHEY, SVGAGI. Trimming shortened V by 6 bases and J by 1 base, and 15 bases separated the two germline ends. The CDR3 runs to 15 residues. CDR3 nucleotides: TGTGCCAGCAGGGGGGATCCATCCGATAACTATGGCTACACCTTC. Its translation is CASRGDPSDNYGYTF.

This clonotype appeared a few times. The chain carries TRBV7-9 and TRBJ2-7; TRBD1 might be the D (5 bases). V shed 4 bases and J shed 5 bases, with 6 bases lying between them. Germline values: CDR1 SEHNR, CDR2 FQNEAQ (reference sequence). This CDR3 is 11 amino acids long. CDR3 region: CASSSRDEQYF. Written as DNA, the CDR3 is TGTGCCAGCAGCTCCAGGGACGAGCAGTACTTC. The full variable domain, with the rest looked up from reference TRBV7-9 and TRBJ2-7, is DTGVSQNPRHKITKRGQNVTFRCDPISEHNRLYWYRQTLGQGPEFLTYFQNEAQLEKSRLLSDRFSAERPKGSFSTLEIQRTEQGDSAMYLCASSSRDEQYFGPGTRLTVT.

This rearrangement joins TRBV4-2 to TRBJ2-7; D is ambiguous. The CDR3 is 15 residues long. In germline, CDR1 is LGHNA, CDR2 YNFKEQ. Trimming left V 1 base short and J 0 bases short, with 10 bases between. CDR3 nucleotides: TGTGCCAGCAGCCAAGGTAGTTCGGCCTCCTACGAGCAGTACTTC. Residues: CASSQGSSASYEQYF.

The V call is TRBV2, the J call TRBJ1-5, with D hard to call. Germline assignment: CDR1 SNHLY and CDR2 FYNNEI. The CDR3 spans 15 residues. The V and J ends lost 8 bases and 5 bases respectively, with 19 bases between them. The CDR3 nucleotides read TGTGCCAGCCTACGACCGGGAAACGGGGATCAGCCCCAGCATTTT. This gives the protein CASLRPGNGDQPQHF.

Here the CDR3 reads CASSQGQGAREQYF. The CDR3 DNA reads as TGTGCCAGCAGCCAGGGACAGGGGGCGCGGGAGCAGTACTTC. The V and J genes are TRBV9 and TRBJ2-7, with TRBD1 identical over 12 bases. The CDR3 spans 14 residues. V lost 4 bases, J lost 7 bases, and 6 bases stayed unmatched. CDR1 and CDR2 (germline): SGDLS, YYNGEE.

The rearrangement links TRBV25-1 to TRBJ2-5; possible D gene TRBD2, 6 bases. This CDR3 region has 17 residues. Trimming stripped 2 bases from V and 5 bases from J, with 21 bases between. Germline V gene sequence: CDR1 MGHDK, CDR2 SYGVNS. CDR3 residues: CASSELEDGAGWETQYF. The CDR3 nucleotides are TGTGCCAGCAGTGAACTAGAGGACGGGGCGGGGTGGGAGACCCAGTACTTC.

The V gene is TRBV5-4, the J gene TRBJ1-4, with TRBD1 as a possible D gene (5 bases). This CDR3 has 14 amino acids. In germline, CDR1 is SGHNT, CDR2 YYREEE (reference sequence). The V gene lost 4 bases and the J gene lost 6 bases, with 13 bases spanning the gap. CDR3 DNA: TGTGCCAGCAGCGGTACCGGGACGGATGAAAAACTGTTTTTT. It specifies CASSGTGTDEKLFF. The full variable domain, its missing parts supplied by reference TRBV5-4 and TRBJ1-4, is ETGVTQSPTHLIKTRGQQVTLRCSSQSGHNTVSWYQQALGQGPQFIFQYYREEENGRGNFPPRFSGLQFPNYSSELNVNALELDDSALYLCASSGTGTDEKLFFGSGTQLSVL.

The V and J genes are TRBV24-1 and TRBJ2-2; 10 nucleotides agree with TRBD2. Germline V gene data show CDR1 as KGHDR and CDR2 as SFDVKD. V lost 4 bases to trimming and J lost 0 bases; unmatched junction nucleotides: 10. This CDR3 has 19 residues. The CDR3 is CATSDYPGLARPNTGELFF. The CDR3 coding sequence is TGTGCCACCAGTGACTACCCGGGACTAGCGAGACCGAACACCGGGGAGCTGTTTTTT.

The chain links TRBV27 to TRBJ1-5, with D unresolved. V lost 5 bases and J lost 1, with 9 bases in between. The V gene's germline CDR1 is MNHEY and CDR2 SMNVEV (reference sequence). This CDR3 comprises 14 residues. CDR3 sequence reads: CASSPPDSNQPQHF. The CDR3 DNA follows: TGTGCCAGCAGTCCGCCAGACAGCAATCAGCCCCAGCATTTT.